This record looks at one T cell receptor beta chain sequence and its context. Its antigen is as yet unknown. This sample is part of a study of post-analysis software for immune sequencing data. Background on the study: Disease courses included relapsing-remitting, secondary progressive and progressive-relapsing multiple sclerosis. General study results and limits: The study found TRBV5-6, TRBV5-1 and TRBV20-1 among about 5 TRBV segments more frequent in patients than controls.

The library was made from cDNA and included unique molecular identifiers. TCRdb processed the PCR reads anew with MiXCR; each CDR3 protein has one entry. Of hundreds of thousands of distinct CDR3 sequences listed, roughly 29% were seen once; the top ten hold more than 0.45%. The V gene's germline CDR1 is DFQATT and CDR2 SNEGSKA (reference sequence). CDR3 length equals 13 residues. The V call is TRBV20-1, the J call TRBJ2-7; 8 bases are shared with TRBD1. The J call may be wrong; the DNA end is better matched by TRBJ2-5. The sequence was obtained from a girl aged 10-17 years with multiple sclerosis. The specimen was blood. CDR3 sequence: CSAGVGDRETQYF. CDR3 bases: TGCAGTGCTGGGGTGGGGGACAGGGAGACCCAGTACTTC.